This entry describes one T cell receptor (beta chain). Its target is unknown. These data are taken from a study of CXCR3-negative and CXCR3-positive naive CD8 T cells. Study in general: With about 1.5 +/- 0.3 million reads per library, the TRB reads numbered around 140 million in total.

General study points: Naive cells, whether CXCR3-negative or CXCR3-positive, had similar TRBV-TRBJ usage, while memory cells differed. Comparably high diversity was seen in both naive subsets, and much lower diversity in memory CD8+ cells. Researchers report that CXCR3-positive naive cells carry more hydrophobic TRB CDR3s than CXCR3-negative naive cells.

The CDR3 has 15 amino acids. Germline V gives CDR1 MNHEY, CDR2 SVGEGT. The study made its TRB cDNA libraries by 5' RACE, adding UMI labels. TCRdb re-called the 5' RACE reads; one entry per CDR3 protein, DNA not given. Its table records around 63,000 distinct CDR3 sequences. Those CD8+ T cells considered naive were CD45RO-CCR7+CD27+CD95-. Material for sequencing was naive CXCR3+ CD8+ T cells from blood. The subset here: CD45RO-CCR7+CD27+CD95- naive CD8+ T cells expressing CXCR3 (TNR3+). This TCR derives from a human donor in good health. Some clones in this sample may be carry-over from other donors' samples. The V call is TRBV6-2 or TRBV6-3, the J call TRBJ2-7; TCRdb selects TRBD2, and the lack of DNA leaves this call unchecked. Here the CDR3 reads CASSDAGLGIYEQYF.